Listed below are T cell receptor beta chains from one sample, sequenced in a study of Ad26.COV2.S vaccination and SARS-CoV-2 variants. The assay was immunoSEQ multiplex PCR, and TCRdb's table has in-frame clones only and misses some. The profile shows about 470,000 clones, about 90% of them singletons. Sequencing used peripheral blood, obtained in a trial of Ad26.COV2.S vaccine versus placebo. The receptor source for this set is a person between 18 and 65 years old who received the Ad26.COV2.S COVID-19 vaccine or a placebo. Both conserved end residues are part of each CDR3. D genes are given only for firm matches. Where a row states a size, it is once, few, many or the class of an expanded clone; other rows omit it.

>TRBJ1-1|.|TRBV6-6|.
TGTGCCAGCAGTTACGGGGGAACTGAAGCTTTCTTT
CASSYGGTEAFF
>TRBJ2-7|TRBD1|TRBV6-9|.
TGTGCCAGCAGTTATGAGGGACAGGGGTACGAGCAGTACTTC
CASSYEGQGYEQYF
>TRBJ2-7|TRBD1|TRBV18|.
TGTGCCAGCTCACCACGGGACAGGGTCTCCTACGAGCAGTACTTC
CASSPRDRVSYEQYF
>TRBJ1-1|.|TRBV28|.
TGTGCCAGCAGTTTAGGTTGGGGGAGGGGGAAGGAAAACACTGAAGCTTTCTTT
CASSLGWGRGKENTEAFF
>TRBJ2-1|TRBD1|TRBV9|.
TGTGCCAGCAGCGACAGGGGGCTCAGCTACAATGAGCAGTTCTTC
CASSDRGLSYNEQFF
>TRBJ1-5|.|TRBV4-2|few
TGTGCCAGCAGCCAAGATTACAGGGCGGCCTCGCCCCAGCATTTT
CASSQDYRAASPQHF
>TRBJ2-1|.|TRBV6-5|.
TGTGCCAGTATGGGCTACAATGAGCAGTTCTTC
CASMGYNEQFF
>TRBJ2-5|.|TRBV7-3|.
TGTGCCAGCAGCTTAAAGGAAAGGGAGACCCAGTACTTC
CASSLKERETQYF
>TRBJ2-3|TRBD2|TRBV5-6|once
TGTGCCAGCAGCTTAGCGGGACTAGCGGGAGGGCCGTTGGATACGCAGTATTTT
CASSLAGLAGGPLDTQYF
>TRBJ2-7|.|TRBV27|.
TGTGCCAGCAGTCGCCTAGGAGGGACCAGCTCCTACGAGCAGTACTTC
CASSRLGGTSSYEQYF
>TRBJ2-5|.|TRBV19|.
TGTGCCAGTAGTGATCCGACTAGTGTTGCGACCCAGTACTTC
CASSDPTSVATQYF
>TRBJ1-3|TRBD1|TRBV6-2/TRBV6-3|few
TGTGCCAGCAGTACCGGGACAGCTGGAAACACCATATATTTT
CASSTGTAGNTIYF
>TRBJ1-1|.|TRBV4-1|.
TGCGCCAGCAGCCAAGTAGGTTTCCCTGAAGCTTTCTTT
CASSQVGFPEAFF
>TRBJ2-1|.|TRBV5-1|.
TGCGCCAGCAGCTCTGTAGCGGACCCGGGGGATGAGCAGTTCTTC
CASSSVADPGDEQFF
>TRBJ2-7|.|TRBV25-1|.
TGTGCCAGCAGTGAGGGATCCTACGAGCAGTACTTC
CASSEGSYEQYF
>TRBJ1-2|.|TRBV4-2|.
TGTGCCAGCAGCCAAGATCAGACCGAGGATTATGGCTACACCTTC
CASSQDQTEDYGYTF
>TRBJ2-3|.|TRBV5-1|.
TGCGCCAGCAGTTTTTCTTTAGGCACAGATACGCAGTATTTT
CASSFSLGTDTQYF
>TRBJ2-1|.|TRBV6-2/TRBV6-3|.
TGTGCCAGCAGTTACGGTACAGGGTACAATGAGCAGTTCTTC
CASSYGTGYNEQFF
>TRBJ1-1|TRBD1|TRBV5-4|.
TGTGCCAGCAGCTTACCACAGGGGGACCTAGGAGAGGCTTTCTTT
CASSLPQGDLGEAFF
>TRBJ2-1|TRBD2|TRBV4-1|.
TGCGCCAGCAGTAGTCTAGCGGATTACAATGAGCAGTTCTTC
CASSSLADYNEQFF
>TRBJ1-2|.|TRBV10-3|.
TGTGCCATCAGTGAGTTGGGGGCGGGAGGCTACACCTTC
CAISELGAGGYTF
>TRBJ2-2|TRBD1|TRBV29-1|.
TGCAGCGTTCCGGGACAGGGTGGTATCGGGGAGCTGTTTTTT
CSVPGQGGIGELFF
>TRBJ2-1|.|TRBV4-2|.
TGTGCCAGCAGCCAAGGGGTAGCGGACAGCTCCTACAATGAGCAGTTCTTC
CASSQGVADSSYNEQFF
>TRBJ2-7|.|TRBV21-1|.
TGTGCCAGCAGCAAGCCCGATGAGGGACAGGGCAAACGTGGCAAGCACGAGCAGTACTTC
CASSKPDEGQGKRGKHEQYF
>TRBJ2-2|TRBD2|TRBV9|.
TGTGCCAGCAGCGTCGGGAGGATCGGGGAGCTGTTTTTT
CASSVGRIGELFF
>TRBJ2-1|.|TRBV28|.
TGTGCCAGCAGTCGAGGAGGGCCCGGGAAAAATGAGCAGTTCTTC
CASSRGGPGKNEQFF
>TRBJ2-1|TRBD2|TRBV6-2/TRBV6-3|.
TGTGCCAGCAGCCCGGGACTAGCGGGAGGCGGTGAGCAGTTCTTC
CASSPGLAGGGEQFF
>TRBJ2-7|TRBD1|TRBV7-9|.
TGTGCCAGCAGCTTAGGGGACAGGGATTTCGACGAGCAGTACTTC
CASSLGDRDFDEQYF
>TRBJ2-7|.|TRBV6-2/TRBV6-3|.
TGTGCCAGCAGTTACTCGCGAGTGACCTACGAGCAGTACTTC
CASSYSRVTYEQYF
>TRBJ2-7|.|TRBV27|.
TGTGCCAGCAGTTTTGGGGGAAGCTACGAGCAGTACTTC
CASSFGGSYEQYF
>TRBJ1-2|.|TRBV27|.
TGTGCCAGCAGTATTGCAGGACGGGGGTATGGCTACACCTTC
CASSIAGRGYGYTF
>TRBJ2-5|.|TRBV6-6|.
TGTGCCAGCAGTTACCCTCGAGCCACAGAAGAGACCCAGTACTTC
CASSYPRATEETQYF
>TRBJ1-5|TRBD1|TRBV28|.
TGTGCCAGCAGGCCGGGACAGGATCAGCCCCAGCATTTT
CASRPGQDQPQHF
>TRBJ2-1|TRBD2|TRBV28|.
TGTGCCAGCAGTCTTACTAGCGGGATCGTGTATGAGCAGTTCTTC
CASSLTSGIVYEQFF
>TRBJ2-5|.|TRBV7-2|.
TGTGCCAGCAGCTCCGGCTCTCAGGGCCAAGAGACCCAGTACTTC
CASSSGSQGQETQYF
>TRBJ2-5|TRBD1|TRBV6-5|.
TGTGCCAGCAGTTACCGGGACAGGGGTGGGGGAGAGACCCAGTACTTC
CASSYRDRGGGETQYF
>TRBJ1-1|TRBD1|TRBV5-5|.
TGTGCCAGCAGCTTGGCCGGGACAGGGGGCACGAACACTGAAGCTTTCTTT
CASSLAGTGGTNTEAFF
>TRBJ2-2|TRBD1|TRBV9|.
TGTGCCAGCAGCGCCAGACAGGGGGATGCCGGGGAGCTGTTTTTT
CASSARQGDAGELFF
>TRBJ2-2|.|TRBV11-2|.
TGTGCCAGCAGCTTAGTTTCGAGTACCGGGGAGCTGTTTTTT
CASSLVSSTGELFF
>TRBJ2-5|TRBD1|TRBV18|.
TGTGCCAGCTCACCTCTACCTGGTGGCGGACAGGGGAGCGAGACCCAGTACTTC
CASSPLPGGGQGSETQYF
>TRBJ2-7|TRBD1|TRBV13|.
TGTGCCAGCAGCAGACAGATGGACAGGGAGGTTGGGGGGTCCTACGAGCAGTACTTC
CASSRQMDREVGGSYEQYF
>TRBJ2-1|TRBD2|TRBV7-8|.
TGTGCCAGCAGACACACGATAGCGGGATCTGGGTACAATGAGCAGTTCTTC
CASRHTIAGSGYNEQFF
>TRBJ2-2|TRBD2|TRBV19|.
TGTGCCAGTAGCCGCGCCCCCCTAGCGGGATGGGACGGGGAGCTGTTTTTT
CASSRAPLAGWDGELFF
>TRBJ2-3|TRBD2|TRBV6-2/TRBV6-3|.
TGTGCCAGCAGTCTAACTAGCGAACCCACAGATACGCAGTATTTT
CASSLTSEPTDTQYF
>TRBJ2-7|TRBD2|TRBV9|few
TGTGCCAGCAGCAGGCGGATGGGCGGGAGTGTCGACGAGCAGTACTTC
CASSRRMGGSVDEQYF
>TRBJ1-2|TRBD1|TRBV7-9|.
TGTGCCAGCAGCCCCCAGGGGGCCTACGGCTACACCTTC
CASSPQGAYGYTF
>TRBJ1-1|TRBD1|TRBV29-1|.
TGCAGCGGCCAGACAGGGGTGAACACTGAAGCTTTCTTT
CSGQTGVNTEAFF
>TRBJ2-5|.|TRBV6-5|.
TGTGCCAGCAGTTCCCACGATGACCTCGGAGAGACCCAGTACTTC
CASSSHDDLGETQYF
>TRBJ2-1|.|TRBV9|.
TGTGCCACGGGGAATGAGCAGTTCTTC
CATGNEQFF
>TRBJ2-1|.|TRBV28|.
TGTGCCACCTCCAGCGGCCCAATAAACAATGAGCAGTTCTTC
CATSSGPINNEQFF
>TRBJ1-1|.|TRBV5-6|.
TGTGCCAGCAGCCCCTTTTTGAGGGTTACTGAAGCTTTCTTT
CASSPFLRVTEAFF
>TRBJ1-2|.|TRBV7-9|.
TGTGCCAGCAGCTCCCCTTTAACAGGCTACACCTTC
CASSSPLTGYTF
>TRBJ2-7|.|TRBV11-1|.
TGTGCCAGCAGCTTCGGAGGTGACAGGTACGAGCAGTACTTC
CASSFGGDRYEQYF
>TRBJ2-7|TRBD2|TRBV27|once
TGTGCCAGCAGTTACTCAAGCGGGAGGAACGAGCAGTACTTC
CASSYSSGRNEQYF
>TRBJ2-1|TRBD2|TRBV5-1|.
TGCGCCAGCAGGAAAACGGGACTAGCGGGAGTGAGAGAGCAGTTCTTC
CASRKTGLAGVREQFF
>TRBJ2-1|TRBD2|TRBV29-1|.
TGCAGCGTCTCCCGGGGGGGAAGTGAGCAGTTCTTC
CSVSRGGSEQFF
>TRBJ2-3|.|TRBV5-4|.
TGTGCCAGCAGCTTGGTTTTAGATACGCAGTATTTT
CASSLVLDTQYF
>TRBJ2-1|TRBD2|TRBV9|.
TGTGCCAGCAGCGTAATGGGCGGGAGGGGAAATGAGCAGTTCTTC
CASSVMGGRGNEQFF
>TRBJ2-3|TRBD1|TRBV18|.
TGTGCCAGCTCACCGTTGGAGTTCAGGGGGCGAATCACAGATACGCAGTATTTT
CASSPLEFRGRITDTQYF